These T cell receptor beta chains were read from a single sample in a study of T cells in Graves' hyperthyroidism and ophthalmopathy. TCRdb called the multiplex PCR reads again in MiXCR, with one record for every CDR3 protein. The top ten clones hold over 70% of a sample with approximately 360,000 distinct CDR3 sequences, 20% to 25% of them seen once. The sample was blood. These TCRs come from a man in his forties or fifties with Graves' hyperthyroidism. Each CDR3 is given with its conserved first and last residue. The D gene is left open where the match is weak. Expanded clones are given a class, and other clones once, few, many or no size at all.

many,TRBJ2-7,TRBD2,TRBV7-3,CASSQTSGSSEQYF,TGTGCCAGCAGTCAGACTAGCGGGAGTTCCGAGCAGTACTTC
NA,TRBJ1-1,NA,TRBV11-2,CASSLQLGGASEAFF,TGTGCCAGCAGCTTACAATTGGGAGGGGCGAGTGAAGCTTTCTTT
few,TRBJ2-7,NA,TRBV11-2,CASSFGPVEQYF,TGTGCCAGCAGCTTTGGACCCGTGGAGCAGTACTTC
few,TRBJ2-3,NA,TRBV12-3/TRBV12-4,CASSFSGNTDTQYF,TGTGCCAGCAGTTTTTCCGGGAACACAGATACGCAGTATTTT
few,TRBJ2-1,NA,TRBV18,CASSPAGFGYNEQFF,TGTGCCAGCTCACCGGCAGGGTTCGGCTACAATGAGCAGTTCTTC
NA,TRBJ2-6,TRBD1,TRBV30,CAWRTEPRTGNPIRANVLTF,TGTGCCTGGCGGACTGAACCCCGGACAGGGAACCCCATTAGGGCCAACGTCCTGACTTTC
NA,TRBJ2-1,TRBD2,TRBV5-5,CASRRGTSSYNEQFF,TGTGCCAGCAGAAGGGGGACTAGCTCCTACAATGAGCAGTTCTTC
many,TRBJ2-7,NA,TRBV28,CASSSISGAYEQYF,TGTGCCAGCAGTTCGATCTCGGGGGCCTACGAGCAGTACTTC
NA,TRBJ1-2,TRBD1,TRBV15,CATSRGPARGLGYDYTF,TGTGCCACCAGCAGAGGACCGGCCAGGGGGCTTGGCTATGACTACACCTTC
NA,TRBJ2-7,TRBD2,TRBV7-2,CASSLLGGSGANSYEQYF,TGTGCCAGCAGCTTATTGGGGGGTAGCGGGGCAAATTCCTACGAGCAGTACTTC
NA,TRBJ1-5,TRBD1,TRBV6-1,CASSGQGRDQPQHF,TGTGCCAGCAGTGGACAGGGTAGAGATCAGCCCCAGCATTTT
few,TRBJ1-2,NA,TRBV7-9,CASSLGDKSYGYTF,TGTGCCAGCAGCTTAGGTGACAAGTCCTATGGCTACACCTTC
NA,TRBJ2-1,TRBD2,TRBV20-1,CSARDPGLAQGHEQFF,TGCAGTGCTAGAGACCCCGGACTAGCCCAAGGTCATGAGCAGTTCTTC
NA,TRBJ2-1,TRBD2,TRBV20-1,CSASSGGKLDEQFF,TGCAGTGCTAGCTCGGGGGGAAAGCTTGATGAGCAGTTCTTC
many,TRBJ2-7,TRBD1,TRBV7-2,CASSLEAGGFYEQYF,TGTGCCAGCAGCTTAGAAGCAGGGGGCTTCTACGAGCAGTACTTC
NA,TRBJ2-7,NA,TRBV5-1,CASSLDTGLPTYEQYF,TGCGCCAGCAGCTTGGACACAGGGCTCCCTACCTACGAGCAGTACTTC
NA,TRBJ2-3,TRBD2,TRBV7-2,CASSLGVAGLTQYF,TGTGCCAGCAGTCTCGGGGTAGCGGGACTTACGCAGTATTTT
many,TRBJ2-5,NA,TRBV7-2,CASSLTHGYQETQYF,TGTGCCAGCAGCTTAACCCACGGGTACCAAGAGACCCAGTACTTC
NA,TRBJ2-5,NA,TRBV20-1,CSARDRLGVAQETQYF,TGCAGTGCTAGAGATCGGCTAGGGGTTGCCCAAGAGACCCAGTACTTC
NA,TRBJ2-7,NA,TRBV7-3,CASSSQGMGDEQYF,TGTGCCAGCAGCTCACAGGGTATGGGGGACGAGCAGTACTTC
NA,TRBJ2-3,NA,TRBV27,CASSLRQELSTDTQYF,TGTGCCAGCAGTTTACGACAGGAGCTATCCACAGATACGCAGTATTTT
NA,TRBJ2-7,NA,TRBV6-4,CTSMRAYEQYF,TGTACCAGCATGAGGGCCTACGAGCAGTACTTC
NA,TRBJ2-7,NA,TRBV5-6,CASSLSGTYFEQYF,TGTGCCAGCAGCTTGTCCGGGACCTACTTCGAGCAGTACTTC
many,TRBJ1-1,NA,TRBV4-1,CASSQDGTGSGEAFF,TGCGCCAGCAGCCAAGATGGCACGGGAAGCGGTGAAGCTTTCTTT
NA,TRBJ1-1,NA,TRBV5-1,CASSPLDIPNTEAFF,TGCGCCAGCAGCCCCCTGGACATCCCGAACACTGAAGCTTTCTTT
NA,TRBJ1-2,NA,TRBV18,CASSPETVYGYTF,TGTGCCAGCTCACCAGAGACTGTCTATGGCTACACCTTC
NA,TRBJ1-5,NA,TRBV24-1,CATSDSDQPQHF,TGTGCCACCAGTGATTCAGATCAGCCCCAGCATTTT
many,TRBJ1-1,NA,TRBV2,CASRPTVEAFF,TGTGCCAGCAGGCCGACAGTTGAAGCTTTCTTT
few,TRBJ2-5,TRBD2,TRBV7-9,CASSPGLAGESETQYF,TGTGCCAGCAGCCCCGGACTAGCGGGAGAATCAGAGACCCAGTACTTC
NA,TRBJ2-1,TRBD2,TRBV30,CAWSVFGTSGYNEQFF,TGTGCCTGGAGTGTGTTTGGGACTAGCGGTTACAATGAGCAGTTCTTC
few,TRBJ2-7,TRBD1,TRBV30,CAWRLTGTGDSYEQYF,TGTGCCTGGAGGTTAACCGGGACAGGGGATTCCTACGAGCAGTACTTC
NA,TRBJ2-1,NA,TRBV5-1,CASSGGQRVRWNEQFF,TGCGCCAGCAGCGGGGGACAGCGGGTGAGATGGAATGAGCAGTTCTTC
many,TRBJ2-7,NA,TRBV20-1,CSARRPGSSYEQYF,TGCAGTGCTAGAAGGCCAGGGAGCTCCTACGAGCAGTACTTC
few,TRBJ2-3,TRBD2,TRBV5-1,CASSPGASGSHTQYF,TGCGCCAGCAGCCCCGGTGCTAGCGGGAGTCATACGCAGTATTTT
NA,TRBJ2-1,NA,TRBV5-1,CASSLGDWRDEQFF,TGCGCCAGCAGCTTAGGGGACTGGAGGGATGAGCAGTTCTTC
NA,TRBJ2-7,NA,TRBV19,CASSIEGRGEQYF,TGTGCCAGTAGTATTGAAGGGCGGGGCGAGCAGTACTTC
NA,TRBJ2-1,TRBD1,TRBV27,CASLDRVRDEQFF,TGTGCCAGCCTGGACAGGGTTCGGGATGAGCAGTTCTTC
few,TRBJ2-1,TRBD2,TRBV2,CASSEIGLRQVGGGHNEQFF,TGTGCCAGCAGTGAGATCGGTTTACGGCAGGTGGGGGGGGGTCATAATGAGCAGTTCTTC
many,TRBJ2-1,TRBD2,TRBV28,CASSLSPSSGRALGGKQFF,TGTGCCAGCAGTTTATCCCCGTCTAGCGGGAGGGCCTTGGGGGGGAAGCAGTTCTTC
few,TRBJ2-5,NA,TRBV11-3,CASSMGRAETQYF,TGTGCCAGCAGCATGGGACGTGCAGAGACCCAGTACTTC
few,TRBJ2-7,NA,TRBV5-5,CASAPNRDFSYEQYF,TGCGCCAGCGCTCCAAACAGGGATTTCTCCTACGAGCAGTACTTC
few,TRBJ1-2,NA,TRBV6-1,CASSSRNYGYTF,TGTGCCAGCAGTTCACGAAACTATGGCTACACCTTC
NA,TRBJ2-5,NA,TRBV6-1,CASKALGETQYF,TGTGCCAGCAAGGCCCTCGGAGAGACCCAGTACTTC
few,TRBJ2-1,TRBD2,TRBV5-1,CASRKDTSGIGNEQFF,TGCGCCAGCAGAAAAGATACTAGCGGGATAGGCAATGAGCAGTTCTTC
many,TRBJ2-1,NA,TRBV28,CASSLGGGQKNEQFF,TGTGCCAGCAGTTTGGGGGGGGGGCAAAAGAATGAGCAGTTCTTC
NA,TRBJ1-1,TRBD1,TRBV6-1,CASSRDRSTEAFF,TGTGCCAGCAGCCGGGACAGGAGCACTGAAGCTTTCTTT
NA,TRBJ2-3,TRBD2,TRBV18,CASSPPSGLDREADTQYF,TGTGCCAGCTCACCACCAAGCGGACTAGACCGAGAGGCAGATACGCAGTATTTT
few,TRBJ2-1,TRBD1,TRBV5-6,CASSLTGGRDEQFF,TGTGCCAGCAGCTTGACAGGGGGTAGAGATGAGCAGTTCTTC
NA,TRBJ1-1,NA,TRBV6-1,CATIERNTEAFF,TGTGCCACCATCGAACGTAACACTGAAGCTTTCTTT
NA,TRBJ2-1,TRBD2,TRBV9,CASSVGSGFRGEQFF,TGTGCCAGCAGCGTAGGTAGCGGGTTTCGCGGTGAGCAGTTCTTC
NA,TRBJ1-6,NA,TRBV15,CATSLGGSYNSPLHF,TGTGCCACCAGCCTCGGGGGTAGTTATAATTCACCCCTCCACTTT
NA,TRBJ1-6,NA,TRBV7-9,CASSLEQGRPLHF,TGTGCCAGCAGCTTAGAGCAGGGGCGGCCCCTCCACTTT
NA,TRBJ2-1,NA,TRBV6-1,CASSPPGGTGHGEQFF,TGTGCCAGCAGTCCCCCGGGGGGGACAGGTCACGGTGAGCAGTTCTTC
NA,TRBJ2-7,TRBD2,TRBV11-2,CASSLVLAGSYEQYF,TGTGCCAGCAGCTTAGTATTAGCGGGTTCCTACGAGCAGTACTTC
many,TRBJ2-5,NA,TRBV6-1,CASSVVQETQYF,TGTGCCAGCAGTGTCGTACAAGAGACCCAGTACTTC
NA,TRBJ2-1,NA,TRBV20-1,CSARQSSYNEQFF,TGCAGTGCTAGACAGAGCTCCTACAATGAGCAGTTCTTC
many,TRBJ2-7,NA,TRBV20-1,CSARKTGNFGQYF,TGCAGTGCTAGGAAGACCGGGAACTTCGGGCAGTACTTC